What follows are 14 T cell receptor beta chains derived from one specimen sequenced in a study of CD4+ T cells in melanoma. Produced via immunoSEQ multiplex PCR; TCRdb's table is partial and in-frame only. Here the sample spans roughly 15,000 clones, approximately 72% being singletons. Sample: cells from a culture (not recorded whether cultured in vitro). The source of these receptors is a human donor with melanoma.

The genes are TRBV6-4 and TRBJ1-2; 9 bases agree with TRBD1. The V segment lost 3 bases and the J segment 0 bases; nucleotides outside the gene matches: 17. The length of the CDR3 is 20 residues. Looked up from germline, CDR1 is MRHNA and CDR2 is SNTAGT. This CDR3 reads CASSDPGQGPFRNSNYGYTF. CDR3 nucleotide sequence: TGTGCCAGCAGTGATCCGGGACAGGGACCCTTCCGGAATTCTAACTATGGCTACACCTTC.

This clone was picked up a small number of times. The rearrangement links TRBV29-1 to TRBJ1-1; tentatively, D is TRBD1 (6 bases). The germline V gene encodes CDR1 SQVTM and CDR2 ANQGSEA. Deletions cut 5 bases from V and 1 base from J, with 14 bases between. This CDR3 is built from 14 residues. CDR3 in DNA: TGCAGCGTTACCGAAGGGGGGACGAACACTGAAGCTTTCTTT. Protein: CSVTEGGTNTEAFF.

By sample fraction, this clone is medium-sized. V gene TRBV19 combines with J gene TRBJ1-3; D unresolved. Trimming pared 2 bases from V and 0 bases from J, leaving 14 bases between. The CDR3 totals 17 residues. Germline V gene lookup returns CDR1 LNHDA and CDR2 SQIVND (reference sequence). CDR3 amino acids: CASSILGASSSGNTIYF. In DNA, the CDR3 is TGTGCCAGTAGTATACTCGGCGCTTCTAGCTCTGGAAACACCATATATTTT.

This chain connects TRBV9 to TRBJ2-2, with D possibly matching TRBD1 (6 bases). Germline V gene data show CDR1 as SGDLS and CDR2 as YYNGEE. V dropped 0 bases and J dropped 6 bases, with 12 bases sitting between them. This CDR3 is built from 15 residues. Written as DNA, the CDR3 is TGTGCCAGCAGCGTAGCAGGGGCTTCCGCCGGGGAGCTGTTTTTT. It codes for CASSVAGASAGELFF.

The chain employs TRBV2 and TRBJ1-2, with D perhaps matching TRBD1 (5 bases). CDR1 is SNHLY and CDR2 is FYNNEI in the germline V gene. CDR3 size: 14 residues. V lost 7 bases to trimming and J lost 2 bases, with 14 bases between them. CDR3 region: CASIYSQGNYGYTF. The CDR3 coding sequence is TGTGCCAGCATCTACAGTCAGGGCAACTATGGCTACACCTTC.

The V call is TRBV7-3, the J call TRBJ2-1, with TRBD2 matching over 8 bases. This CDR3 has 14 amino acids. Germline V gene data show CDR1 as SGHTA and CDR2 as FQGTGA. The V gene end was trimmed by 6 bases and the J gene end by 7 bases; junction bases not matched to a gene: 8. The CDR3 region has the DNA TGTGCCAGCAGTCCGGGGGGGCCTATGAATGAGCAGTTCTTC. Translation: CASSPGGPMNEQFF.

The chain joins TRBV5-1 to TRBJ2-3; the D is unclear. Per the germline V gene, CDR1 is SGHRS and CDR2 is YFSETQ. The V end was cut by 2 bases, the J end by 3 bases, with 7 bases between. CDR3 length equals 13 residues. Here the CDR3 reads CASSLIGTDTQYF. The CDR3 DNA reads TGCGCCAGCAGCTTAATAGGTACAGATACGCAGTATTTT.

This CDR3 is CASSTRAGTGRETQYF. The DNA of the CDR3 is TGTGCCAGCAGCACCAGAGCCGGGACAGGGAGGGAGACCCAGTACTTC. This chain uses TRBV7-8 with TRBJ2-5; 9 bases map to TRBD1. The V gene end was trimmed by 5 bases and the J gene end by 5 bases; junction bases not matched to a gene: 12. The CDR3 has 16 amino acids. Germline V gives CDR1 SGHVS, CDR2 FQNEAQ.

This clone came up a few times. J is TRBJ2-3 and V is TRBV13, with D maybe TRBD2 (6 bases). The germline CDR1 and CDR2 sequences are PRHDT and FYEKMQ (reference sequence). The CDR3 has 17 amino acids. V was shortened by 3 bases and J by 1 base, with 17 bases between the two germline ends. CDR3 in DNA: TGTGCCAGCAGCTTGGATGCGGGACTCGGAGGCACAGATACGCAGTATTTT. Protein sequence: CASSLDAGLGGTDTQYF.

This chain connects TRBV5-1 to TRBJ1-1; 8 positions match TRBD1. V lost 1 base to trimming and J lost 5 bases; unmatched junction nucleotides: 13. Germline-derived CDR1 and CDR2 are SGHRS and YFSETQ. The CDR3 is 17 residues long. The DNA of the CDR3 is TGCGCCAGCAGCTTGAAAGCCCAGGGGGCAAGAAGAACTGAAGCTTTCTTT. It is translated as CASSLKAQGARRTEAFF.

This clone was seen a single time. The chain recombines TRBV6-5 with TRBJ2-5; 10 nucleotides agree with TRBD2. V shed 2 bases and J 4 bases; nucleotides not matched to a gene: 7. Germline CDR1 reads MNHEY; CDR2 reads SVGAGI. The CDR3 spans 16 residues. The CDR3 is CASSYRSGGGGETQYF. DNA for the CDR3: TGTGCCAGCAGTTACAGGAGCGGGGGGGGTGGAGAGACCCAGTACTTC.

The count of this clone is one. The chain carries TRBV5-1 and TRBJ1-6; 7 nucleotides agree with TRBD1. V lost 2 bases and J lost 5; bases outside the gene matches: 7. Germline-derived CDR1 and CDR2 are SGHRS and YFSETQ. This CDR3 region has 16 residues. The chain's CDR3 is CASSFQGGADNSPLHF. In nucleotides, the CDR3 is TGCGCCAGCAGCTTTCAAGGGGGCGCCGATAATTCACCCCTCCACTTT.

This clone has just a few counts. The chain uses TRBV7-8 and TRBJ1-2, with D unresolved. Deletions cut 2 bases from V and 3 bases from J, with 13 bases between. The germline gives CDR1 SGHVS, CDR2 FQNEAQ. The CDR3 length is 15 residues. CDR3 amino acids: CASSLSQPAYYGYTF. CDR3 DNA sequence: TGTGCCAGCAGCTTAAGTCAGCCAGCTTACTATGGCTACACCTTC.

The J gene is TRBJ1-4, the V gene TRBV13; unclear D gene. V lost 6 bases and J lost 0, with 11 bases in between. Per the germline V gene, CDR1 is PRHDT and CDR2 is FYEKMQ (reference sequence). The CDR3 sequence is 15 residues long. The CDR3 sequence is CASRATAATNEKLFF. The CDR3 DNA reads TGTGCCAGCAGGGCCACGGCAGCAACTAATGAAAAACTGTTTTTT.